The clone carrying this TCR beta chain appeared once. Its antigen is as yet unknown. The data derive from a study of graft-versus-host responses after intestinal transplantation. Turning to the study itself: Induction with anti-thymocyte globulin, then tacrolimus and steroids for about 3 years, was given to all recipients.

Generated by immunoSEQ multiplex PCR, the TCRdb table keeps only in-frame clones and is missing some. The sample includes tens of thousands of clones, 75% to 95% of them seen just once. Study outcomes and limitations: Across patients carrying graft-donor T cell macrochimerism, allografts held high graft-versus-host to host-versus-graft clonal ratios. In recipient marrow, GvH clones were found, and some appeared first in ileum or blood.

Germline values: CDR1 SEHNR, CDR2 FQNEAQ (reference sequence). Trimming removed 8 bases from V and 6 bases from J, with 22 bases in between. CDR3 length equals 16 residues. This clonotype was obtained from a human patient who received an intestinal transplant, so some T cells may come from the graft donor. Material: PBMCs, obtained roughly 300 days after intestinal transplant. V and J are TRBV7-9 and TRBJ2-2, with D possibly matching TRBD2 (5 bases). The CDR3, as DNA: TGTGCCAGCTCCGCCGCGAGGGCGCCTATCTCCGGGGAGCTGTTTTTT. Its translation is CASSAARAPISGELFF. Using reference TRBV7-9 and TRBJ2-2 for the parts outside the CDR3, the full variable domain is DTGVSQNPRHKITKRGQNVTFRCDPISEHNRLYWYRQTLGQGPEFLTYFQNEAQLEKSRLLSDRFSAERPKGSFSTLEIQRTEQGDSAMYLCASSAARAPISGELFFGEGSRLTVL.